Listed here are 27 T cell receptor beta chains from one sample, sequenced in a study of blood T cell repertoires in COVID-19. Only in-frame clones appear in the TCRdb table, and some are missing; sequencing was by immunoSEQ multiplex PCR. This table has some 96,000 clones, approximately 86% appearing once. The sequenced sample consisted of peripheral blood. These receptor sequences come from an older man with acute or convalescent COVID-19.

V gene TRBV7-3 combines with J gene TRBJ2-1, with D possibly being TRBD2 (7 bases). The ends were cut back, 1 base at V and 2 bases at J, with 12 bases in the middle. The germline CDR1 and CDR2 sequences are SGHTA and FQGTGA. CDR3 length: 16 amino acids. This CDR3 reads CASSLIGGATYNEQFF. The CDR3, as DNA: TGTGCCAGCAGCTTAATAGGGGGGGCCACCTACAATGAGCAGTTCTTC.

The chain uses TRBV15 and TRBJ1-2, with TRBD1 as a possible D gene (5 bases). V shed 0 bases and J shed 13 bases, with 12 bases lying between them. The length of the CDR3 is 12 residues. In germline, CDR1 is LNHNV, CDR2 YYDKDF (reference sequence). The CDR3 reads CATSRDGGVGTF. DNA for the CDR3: TGTGCCACCAGCAGAGACGGAGGGGTGGGCACCTTC.

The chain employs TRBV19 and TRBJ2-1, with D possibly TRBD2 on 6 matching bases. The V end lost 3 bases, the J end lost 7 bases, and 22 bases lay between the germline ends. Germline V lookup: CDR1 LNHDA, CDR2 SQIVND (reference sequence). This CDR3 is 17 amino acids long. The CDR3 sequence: CASSMGRGTTRLNEQFF. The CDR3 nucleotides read TGTGCCAGTAGTATGGGTCGGGGGACCACACGTTTAAATGAGCAGTTCTTC.

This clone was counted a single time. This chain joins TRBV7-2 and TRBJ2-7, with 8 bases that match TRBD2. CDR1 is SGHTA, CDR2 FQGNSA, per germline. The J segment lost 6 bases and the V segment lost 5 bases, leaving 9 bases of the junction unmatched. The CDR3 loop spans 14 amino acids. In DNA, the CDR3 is TGTGCCAGCAGCCCTGGACTAGCCCTGGGCGAGCAGTACTTC. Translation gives CASSPGLALGEQYF.

As DNA, the CDR3 is TGTGCCAGCAGTCAGCCAGGGGTGGGCACTGAAGCTTTCTTT. It is translated as CASSQPGVGTEAFF. The V and J genes are TRBV25-1 and TRBJ1-1, with TRBD1 as a possible D gene (6 bases). The CDR3 is made up of 14 amino acids. CDR1 MGHDK and CDR2 SYGVNS come from the germline V gene. Trimming removed 5 bases at V and 4 bases at J, with 14 bases between.

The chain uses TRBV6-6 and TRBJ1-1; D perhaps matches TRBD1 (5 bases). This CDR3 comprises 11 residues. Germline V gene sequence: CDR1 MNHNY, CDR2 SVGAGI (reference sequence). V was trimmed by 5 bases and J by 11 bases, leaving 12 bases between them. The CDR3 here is CASSQDTLAFF. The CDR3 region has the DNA TGTGCCAGCAGTCAGGACACCCTCGCTTTCTTT.

Written as DNA, the CDR3 is TGTGCCAGTAGTAACCTACCGGGACAGGGATCCCACGAGCAGTACTTC. Protein sequence: CASSNLPGQGSHEQYF. The rearrangement joins TRBV19 to TRBJ2-7, with TRBD1 identical over 9 bases. V trimming: 4 bases; J trimming: 5 bases; junction bases outside the gene matches: 12. Germline V gene data show CDR1 as LNHDA and CDR2 as SQIVND (reference sequence). This CDR3 has 16 amino acids.

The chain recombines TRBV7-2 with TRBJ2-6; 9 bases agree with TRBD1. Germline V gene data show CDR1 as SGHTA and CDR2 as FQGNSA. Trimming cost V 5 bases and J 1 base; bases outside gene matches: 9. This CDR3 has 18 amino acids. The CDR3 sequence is CASSQEVQGASGANVLTF. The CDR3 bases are TGTGCCAGCAGCCAGGAGGTACAGGGGGCTTCTGGGGCCAACGTCCTGACTTTC.

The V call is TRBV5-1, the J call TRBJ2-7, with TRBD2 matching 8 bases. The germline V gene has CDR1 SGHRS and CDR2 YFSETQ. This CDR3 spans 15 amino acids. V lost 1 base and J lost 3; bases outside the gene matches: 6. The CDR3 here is CASSLTSGAYYEQYF. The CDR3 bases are TGCGCCAGCAGCTTGACTAGCGGAGCCTACTACGAGCAGTACTTC.

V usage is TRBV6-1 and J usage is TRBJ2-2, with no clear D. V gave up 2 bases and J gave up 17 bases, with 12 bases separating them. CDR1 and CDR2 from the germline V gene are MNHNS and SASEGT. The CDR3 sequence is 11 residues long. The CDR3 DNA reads TGTGCCAGCAGTGAAACGACATCCCGCTTTTTT. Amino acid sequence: CASSETTSRFF.

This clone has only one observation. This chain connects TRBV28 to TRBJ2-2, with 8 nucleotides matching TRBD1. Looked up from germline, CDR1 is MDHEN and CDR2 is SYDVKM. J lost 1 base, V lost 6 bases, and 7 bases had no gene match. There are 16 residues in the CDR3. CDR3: CASRATGVQNTGELFF. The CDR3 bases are TGTGCCAGCAGAGCGACAGGGGTGCAGAACACCGGGGAGCTGTTTTTT.

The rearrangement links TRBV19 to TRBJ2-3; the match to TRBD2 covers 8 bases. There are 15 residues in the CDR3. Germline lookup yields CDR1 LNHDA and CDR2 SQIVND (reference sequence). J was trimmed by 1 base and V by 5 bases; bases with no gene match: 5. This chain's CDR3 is CASSRILAGTDTQYF. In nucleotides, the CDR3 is TGTGCCAGTAGTCGGATACTAGCGGGCACAGATACGCAGTATTTT.

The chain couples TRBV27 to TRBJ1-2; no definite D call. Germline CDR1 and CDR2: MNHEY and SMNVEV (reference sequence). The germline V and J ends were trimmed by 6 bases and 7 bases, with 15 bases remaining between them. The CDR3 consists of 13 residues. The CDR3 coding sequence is TGTGCCAGCAGGCCTTCAGGAGGAGGTGGCTACACCTTC. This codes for CASRPSGGGGYTF.

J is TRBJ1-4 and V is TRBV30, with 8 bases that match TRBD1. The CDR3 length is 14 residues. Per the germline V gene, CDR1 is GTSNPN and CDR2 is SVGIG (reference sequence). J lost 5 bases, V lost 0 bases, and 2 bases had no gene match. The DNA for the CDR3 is TGTGCCTGGAGTGTACAGGGGGGCAATGAAAAACTGTTTTTT. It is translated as CAWSVQGGNEKLFF.

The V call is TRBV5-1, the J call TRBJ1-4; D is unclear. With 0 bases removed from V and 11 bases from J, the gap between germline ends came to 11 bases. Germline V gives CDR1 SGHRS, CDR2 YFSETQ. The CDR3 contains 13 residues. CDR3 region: CASSLEAQTKLFF. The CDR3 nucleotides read TGCGCCAGCAGCTTGGAAGCGCAGACCAAACTGTTTTTT.

CDR3 region: CASSPSPRDREAFF. In DNA form, the CDR3 reads TGTGCCAGCAGCCCGAGCCCCCGGGACAGGGAAGCTTTCTTT. The chain is built from TRBV3-1 (or the pseudogene TRBV3-2) and TRBJ1-1; TRBD1 agrees at 8 bases. V shed 4 bases and J 8 bases; nucleotides not matched to a gene: 9. Germline assignment: CDR1 LGHDT and CDR2 YNNKEL (reference sequence). This CDR3 spans 14 amino acids.

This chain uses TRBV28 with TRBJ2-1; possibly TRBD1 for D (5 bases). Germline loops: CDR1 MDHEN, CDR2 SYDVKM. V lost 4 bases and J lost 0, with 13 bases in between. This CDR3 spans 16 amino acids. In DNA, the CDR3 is TGTGCCAGCAGTTCAAACAGGTACAGCTCCTACAATGAGCAGTTCTTC. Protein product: CASSSNRYSSYNEQFF. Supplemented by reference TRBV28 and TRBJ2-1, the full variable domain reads DVKVTQSSRYLVKRTGEKVFLECVQDMDHENMFWYRQDPGLGLRLIYFSYDVKMKEKGDIPEGYSVSREKKERFSLILESASTNQTSMYLCASSSNRYSSYNEQFFGPGTRLTVL.

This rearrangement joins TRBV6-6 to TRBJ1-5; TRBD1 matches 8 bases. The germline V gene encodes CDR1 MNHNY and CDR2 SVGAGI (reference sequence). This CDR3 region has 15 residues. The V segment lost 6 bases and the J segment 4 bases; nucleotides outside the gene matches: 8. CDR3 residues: CASRYPGGRNQPQHF. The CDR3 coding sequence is TGTGCCAGCAGGTACCCAGGGGGCCGTAATCAGCCCCAGCATTTT.

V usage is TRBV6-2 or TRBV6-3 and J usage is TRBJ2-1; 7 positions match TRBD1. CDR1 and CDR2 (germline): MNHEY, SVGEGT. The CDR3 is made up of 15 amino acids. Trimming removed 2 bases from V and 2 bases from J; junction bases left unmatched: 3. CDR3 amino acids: CASSYEGGAYNEQFF. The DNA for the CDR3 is TGTGCCAGCAGTTACGAAGGGGGCGCCTACAATGAGCAGTTCTTC.

CDR3 protein: CASSQASQYNEQFF. CDR3 DNA: TGTGCCAGCAGCCAAGCCTCACAGTACAATGAGCAGTTCTTC. The rearrangement uses TRBV14 and TRBJ2-1, with D unresolved. Looked up from germline, CDR1 is SGHDN and CDR2 is FVKESK. The CDR3 is 14 amino acids. Between the trimmed V and J ends, which lost 1 base and 4 bases, there was a span of 8 bases.

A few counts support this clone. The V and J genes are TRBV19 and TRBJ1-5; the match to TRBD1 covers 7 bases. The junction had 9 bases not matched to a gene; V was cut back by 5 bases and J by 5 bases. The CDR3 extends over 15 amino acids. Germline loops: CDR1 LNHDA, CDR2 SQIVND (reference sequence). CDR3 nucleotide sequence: TGTGCCAGTAGTCTATTAGACAGGGAGGATCAGCCCCAGCATTTT. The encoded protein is CASSLLDREDQPQHF.

CDR3 region: CAIRSGVGETQYF. The CDR3 bases are TGTGCCATCAGGTCGGGAGTCGGAGAGACCCAGTACTTC. The chain is built from TRBV10-3 and TRBJ2-5; TRBD2 might be the D (6 bases). The V and J ends lost 6 bases and 4 bases respectively, with 12 bases between them. The germline V gene has CDR1 ENHRY and CDR2 SYGVKD. The CDR3 is 13 residues long.

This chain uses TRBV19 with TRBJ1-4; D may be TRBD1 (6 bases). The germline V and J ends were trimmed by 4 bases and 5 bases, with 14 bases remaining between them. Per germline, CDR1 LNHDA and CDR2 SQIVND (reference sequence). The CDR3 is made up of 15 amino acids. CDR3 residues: CASSKNRAGNEKLFF. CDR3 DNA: TGTGCCAGTAGTAAAAACAGGGCAGGGAATGAAAAACTGTTTTTT.

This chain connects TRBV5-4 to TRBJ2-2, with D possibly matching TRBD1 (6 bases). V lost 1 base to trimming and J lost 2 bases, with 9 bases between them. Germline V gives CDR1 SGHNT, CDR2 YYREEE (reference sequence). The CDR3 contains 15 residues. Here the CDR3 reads CASSLQGPNTGELFF. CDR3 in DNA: TGTGCCAGCAGCTTGCAGGGGCCCAACACCGGGGAGCTGTTTTTT.

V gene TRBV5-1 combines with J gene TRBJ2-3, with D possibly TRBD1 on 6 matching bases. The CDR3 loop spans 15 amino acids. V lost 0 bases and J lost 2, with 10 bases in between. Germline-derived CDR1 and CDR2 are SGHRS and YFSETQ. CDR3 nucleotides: TGCGCCAGCAGCTTGGTGGACAGCAACACAGATACGCAGTATTTT. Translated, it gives CASSLVDSNTDTQYF.

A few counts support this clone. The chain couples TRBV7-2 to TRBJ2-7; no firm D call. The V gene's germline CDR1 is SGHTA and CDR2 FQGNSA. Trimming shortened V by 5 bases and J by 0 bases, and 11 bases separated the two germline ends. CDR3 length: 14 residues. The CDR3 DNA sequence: TGTGCCAGCAGCCTCACCCTCAGCTCCTACGAGCAGTACTTC. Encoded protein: CASSLTLSSYEQYF.

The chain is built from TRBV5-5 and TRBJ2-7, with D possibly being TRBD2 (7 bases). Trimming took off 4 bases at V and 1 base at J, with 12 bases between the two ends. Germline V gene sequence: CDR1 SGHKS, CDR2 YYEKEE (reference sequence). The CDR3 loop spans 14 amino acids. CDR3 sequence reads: CASSQQGGSYEQYF. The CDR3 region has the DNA TGTGCCAGCAGCCAACAGGGAGGGTCCTACGAGCAGTACTTC.